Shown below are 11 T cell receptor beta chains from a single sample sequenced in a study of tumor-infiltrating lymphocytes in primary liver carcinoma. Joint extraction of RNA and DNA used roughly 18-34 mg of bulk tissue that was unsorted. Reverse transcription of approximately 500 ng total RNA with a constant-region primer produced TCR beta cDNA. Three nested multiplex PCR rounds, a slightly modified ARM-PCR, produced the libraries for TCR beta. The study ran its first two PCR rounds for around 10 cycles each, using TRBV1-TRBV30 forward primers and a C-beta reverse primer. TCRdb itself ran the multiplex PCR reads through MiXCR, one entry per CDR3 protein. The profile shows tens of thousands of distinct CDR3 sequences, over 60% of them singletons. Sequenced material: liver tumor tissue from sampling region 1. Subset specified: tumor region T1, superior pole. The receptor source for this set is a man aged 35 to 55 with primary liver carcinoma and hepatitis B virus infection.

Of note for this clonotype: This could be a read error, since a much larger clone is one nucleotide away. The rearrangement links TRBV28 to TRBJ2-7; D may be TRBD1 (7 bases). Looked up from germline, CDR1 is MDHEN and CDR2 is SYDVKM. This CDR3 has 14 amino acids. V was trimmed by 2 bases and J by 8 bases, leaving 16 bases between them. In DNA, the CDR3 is TGTGCCAGCAGTTTAGGAGGGGGCGCGTTCAAGCAGTACTTC. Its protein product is CASSLGGGAFKQYF.

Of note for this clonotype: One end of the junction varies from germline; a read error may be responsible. The CDR3 here is CASSSFVGTDTRYF. The CDR3 DNA follows: TGTGCCAGTAGCTCTTTTGTGGGCACAGATACGCGGTATTTT. The chain employs TRBV5-4 and TRBJ2-3; D remains unclear. This CDR3 is 14 amino acids long. Germline V gene data show CDR1 as SGHNT and CDR2 as YYREEE (reference sequence).

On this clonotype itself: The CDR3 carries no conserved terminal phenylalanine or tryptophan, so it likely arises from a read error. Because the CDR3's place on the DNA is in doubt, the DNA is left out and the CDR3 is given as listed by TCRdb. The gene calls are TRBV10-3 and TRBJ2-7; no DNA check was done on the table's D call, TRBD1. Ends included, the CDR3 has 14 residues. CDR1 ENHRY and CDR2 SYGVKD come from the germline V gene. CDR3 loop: CAVSERAGEWEQYL.

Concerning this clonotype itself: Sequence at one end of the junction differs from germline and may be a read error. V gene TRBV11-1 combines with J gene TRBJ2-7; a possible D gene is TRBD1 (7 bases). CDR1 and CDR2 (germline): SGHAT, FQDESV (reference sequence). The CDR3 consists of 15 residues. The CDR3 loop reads CAGSFGGQFSYEQYF. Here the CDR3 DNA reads TGTGCCGGCAGCTTCGGGGGACAGTTCTCCTACGAGCAGTACTTC.

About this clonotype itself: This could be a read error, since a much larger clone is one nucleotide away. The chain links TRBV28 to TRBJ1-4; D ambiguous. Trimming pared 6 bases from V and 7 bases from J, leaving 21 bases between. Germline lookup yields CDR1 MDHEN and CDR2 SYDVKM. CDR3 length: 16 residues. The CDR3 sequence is CASSRGRASASEKLFF. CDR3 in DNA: TGTGCCAGCAGCCGGGGAAGGGCGTCTGCTAGTGAAAAACTGTTTTTT.

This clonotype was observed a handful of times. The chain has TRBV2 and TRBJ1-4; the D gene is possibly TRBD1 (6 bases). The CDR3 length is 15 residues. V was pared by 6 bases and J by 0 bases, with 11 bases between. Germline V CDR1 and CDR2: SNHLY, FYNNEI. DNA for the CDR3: TGTGCCAGCAGGTTCTGGGACACAACTAATGAAAAACTGTTTTTT. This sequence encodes CASRFWDTTNEKLFF.

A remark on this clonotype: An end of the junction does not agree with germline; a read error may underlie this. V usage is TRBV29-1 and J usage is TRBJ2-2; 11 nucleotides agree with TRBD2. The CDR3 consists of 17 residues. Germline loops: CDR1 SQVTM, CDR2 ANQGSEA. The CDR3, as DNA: TGCTGCGTCATAGCGGGAGGGCCCGCTGCGTACACCGGGGAGCTGTTTTTT. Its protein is CCVIAGGPAAYTGELFF.

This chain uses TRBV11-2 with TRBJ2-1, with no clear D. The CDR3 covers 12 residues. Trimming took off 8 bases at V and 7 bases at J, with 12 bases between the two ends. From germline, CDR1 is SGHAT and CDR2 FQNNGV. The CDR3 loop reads CASDLVGNEQFF. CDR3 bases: TGTGCCAGCGACTTAGTCGGTAATGAGCAGTTCTTC.

The CDR3 region is CSVEGTGTDTQYF. The CDR3 DNA reads as TGCAGCGTTGAAGGGACAGGGACGGATACGCAGTATTTT. The chain uses TRBV29-1 and TRBJ2-3, with 8 positions matching TRBD1. The CDR3 runs 13 residues. Per the germline V gene, CDR1 is SQVTM and CDR2 is ANQGSEA. Trimming took 1 base from V and 6 from J; bases not matched to a gene: 3.

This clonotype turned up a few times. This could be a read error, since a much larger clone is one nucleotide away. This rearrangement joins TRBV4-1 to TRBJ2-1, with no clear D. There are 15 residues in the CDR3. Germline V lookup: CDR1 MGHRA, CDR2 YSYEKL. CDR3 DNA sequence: TGCGCCAGCAGCCAATTAGGCCTCGAGTACAATGAGCAGTCCTTC. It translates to CASSQLGLEYNEQSF.

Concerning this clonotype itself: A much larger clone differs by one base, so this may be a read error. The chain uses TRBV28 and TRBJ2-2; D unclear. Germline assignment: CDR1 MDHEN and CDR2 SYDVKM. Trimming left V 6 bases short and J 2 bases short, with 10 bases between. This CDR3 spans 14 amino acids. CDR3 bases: TGTGCCAGCAGCCTAGTGGGAAACACCGGGGAGCTGTTTTTT. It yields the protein CASSLVGNTGELFF.